This T cell receptor (beta chain) was captured in a study of blood T cell repertoires in COVID-19. Study-wide background: The cDNA or gDNA used as material had been derived from T cells, B-cell-depleted T cells, or PBMCs.

Germline CDR1 is KGHDR and CDR2 is SFDVKD. The CDR3 totals 18 residues. With 1 base clipped from V and 2 bases from J, the junction kept 3 bases outside the gene matches. Repertoires were generated with immunoSEQ multiplex PCR, while TCRdb's copy carries only in-frame clones and drops some. Of a few hundred thousand clones in the sample, 70% to 90% were seen once. The sample taken for sequencing was peripheral blood. The chain is built from TRBV24-1 and TRBJ2-6; TRBD1 agrees at 11 bases. The receptor was derived from a woman in her 70s with active or convalescent COVID-19. DNA of the CDR3: TGTGCCACCAGTGATTTTAGGACAGGGGGCCCTGGGGCCAACGTCCTGACTTTC. This gives the protein CATSDFRTGGPGANVLTF.